These 32 T cell receptor beta chains came from one sample sequenced in a study of glioma-infiltrating T cells after dendritic cell vaccination. The data were produced by immunoSEQ multiplex PCR, yet TCRdb's version contains in-frame clones alone and is incomplete. The sample includes roughly 83,000 clones, around 86% of them seen just once. The source material was blood, sampled before dendritic cell vaccination. These receptors all come from a human donor with glioblastoma.

The chain couples TRBV13 to TRBJ2-7; 8 bases map to TRBD2. Germline assignment: CDR1 PRHDT and CDR2 FYEKMQ (reference sequence). This CDR3 is built from 14 residues. The V segment lost 5 bases and the J segment 7 bases; nucleotides outside the gene matches: 10. The CDR3 DNA follows: TGTGCCAGCAGCCTTAGCGGGACGTTTGAAGAGCAGTACTTC. Translated, it gives CASSLSGTFEEQYF.

The chain couples TRBV7-2 to TRBJ2-1; possibly TRBD2 for D (7 bases). The V end lost 2 bases, the J end lost 5 bases, and 19 bases lay between the germline ends. Germline loops: CDR1 SGHTA, CDR2 FQGNSA. The CDR3 covers 17 residues. The CDR3 loop reads CASSLREGVRTNNEQFF. The CDR3 coding sequence is TGTGCCAGCAGCTTAAGGGAGGGGGTCAGGACAAACAATGAGCAGTTCTTC.

The V gene is TRBV28, the J gene TRBJ1-1; D unclear. The CDR3 sequence is 15 residues long. V lost 2 bases, J lost 0 bases, and 10 bases lay in between. Looked up from germline, CDR1 is MDHEN and CDR2 is SYDVKM. CDR3 DNA: TGTGCCAGCAGTTTAGAGGTGCCGATGAACACTGAAGCTTTCTTT. This encodes CASSLEVPMNTEAFF.

The table lists this clone with a count of one. V gene TRBV6-6 combines with J gene TRBJ2-2, with D perhaps TRBD1 (7 bases). V was pared by 4 bases and J by 6 bases, with 12 bases between. Germline CDR1 is MNHNY and CDR2 is SVGAGI (reference sequence). This CDR3 comprises 14 residues. The CDR3 is CASSSTRGAGELFF. As DNA, the CDR3 is TGTGCCAGCAGTTCCACCAGGGGGGCCGGGGAGCTGTTTTTT.

Here the CDR3 DNA reads TGTGCCAGCAGCTTTGGACACCTACATCAGCCCCAGCATTTT. Amino acid sequence: CASSFGHLHQPQHF. V is TRBV7-3 and J is TRBJ1-5; D may be TRBD1 (5 bases). Germline-derived CDR1 and CDR2 are SGHTA and FQGTGA. The ends were cut back, 3 bases at V and 5 bases at J, with 11 bases in the middle. The CDR3 contains 14 residues.

The gene calls are TRBV6-5 and TRBJ2-4; D may be TRBD1 (6 bases). The CDR3 is 15 residues long. V was cut by 2 bases and J by 8 bases, with 16 bases left in between. Germline CDR1 and CDR2: MNHEY and SVGAGI. CDR3 nucleotide sequence: TGTGCCAGCAGTTACGGTCAGGGACATGGGGACATTCAGTACTTC. Its protein product is CASSYGQGHGDIQYF.

The genes are TRBV2 and TRBJ2-6; D unresolved. V was cut by 6 bases and J by 0 bases, with 18 bases left in between. The CDR3 runs 18 residues. Germline CDR1 SNHLY, CDR2 FYNNEI. This CDR3 reads CASRNQQVFISGANVLTF. In nucleotides, the CDR3 is TGTGCCAGCAGGAACCAGCAGGTTTTCATCTCTGGGGCCAACGTCCTGACTTTC.

The genes are TRBV5-1 and TRBJ1-2; D unclear. CDR3 size: 15 residues. V lost 0 bases to trimming and J lost 2 bases, with 11 bases between them. Per germline, CDR1 SGHRS and CDR2 YFSETQ. DNA of the CDR3: TGCGCCAGCAGCTTGGCCCTGGCGGGGAACTATGGCTACACCTTC. Protein: CASSLALAGNYGYTF.

V gene TRBV27 combines with J gene TRBJ2-1, with D maybe TRBD1 (6 bases). CDR1 is MNHEY, CDR2 SMNVEV, per germline (reference sequence). The CDR3 runs 14 residues. The V and J ends lost 4 bases and 6 bases respectively, with 13 bases between them. The CDR3 nucleotides read TGTGCCAGCAGTTACAGGGTAAATAGCAATGAGCAGTTCTTC. Its protein product is CASSYRVNSNEQFF.

This clone was recorded once. The V call is TRBV5-1, the J call TRBJ1-1, with TRBD1 identical over 10 bases. V was clipped by 3 bases and J by 5 bases; unmatched bases: 1. The CDR3 is 13 amino acids. The germline gives CDR1 SGHRS, CDR2 YFSETQ. Here the CDR3 DNA reads TGCGCCAGCAGCTGGGACAGGGGTACTGAAGCTTTCTTT. It codes for CASSWDRGTEAFF. The complete variable domain, with remaining parts taken from reference TRBV5-1 and TRBJ1-1, reads KAGVTQTPRYLIKTRGQQVTLSCSPISGHRSVSWYQQTPGQGLQFLFEYFSETQRNKGNFPGRFSGRQFSNSRSEMNVSTLELGDSALYLCASSWDRGTEAFFGQGTRLTVV.

The chain has TRBV13 and TRBJ1-1, with D unresolved. CDR1 and CDR2 from the germline V gene are PRHDT and FYEKMQ (reference sequence). The ends were cut back, 0 bases at V and 6 bases at J, with 17 bases in the middle. The CDR3 has 16 amino acids. The CDR3 DNA reads as TGTGCCAGCAGCTTAGGCCTGACTCCAGGAGGTTCTGAAGCTTTCTTT. This sequence encodes CASSLGLTPGGSEAFF.

This clone appeared once. The chain joins TRBV5-4 to TRBJ1-1, with TRBD1 as a possible D gene (6 bases). CDR1 is SGHNT and CDR2 is YYREEE in the germline V gene (reference sequence). With 4 bases removed from V and 1 base from J, the gap between germline ends came to 11 bases. This CDR3 is 14 amino acids long. The CDR3 DNA reads TGTGCCAGCAGCGCCAACAGGGAGAACACTGAAGCTTTCTTT. The encoded protein is CASSANRENTEAFF.

The chain employs TRBV28 and TRBJ2-5; no reliable D call. With 6 bases removed from V and 1 base from J, the gap between germline ends came to 9 bases. This CDR3 contains 13 residues. Germline V gene data show CDR1 as MDHEN and CDR2 as SYDVKM. The CDR3 loop is CASSPVGQETQYF. DNA for the CDR3: TGTGCCAGCAGCCCCGTCGGCCAAGAGACCCAGTACTTC.

The chain combines TRBV6-5 with TRBJ2-7; 9 bases align to TRBD1. The trim removed 5 bases at V and 0 bases at J, leaving 2 bases unmatched. Germline V CDR1 and CDR2: MNHEY, SVGAGI. The CDR3 runs 14 residues. Here the CDR3 DNA reads TGTGCCAGCAGTAGGGACAGGGACTCCTACGAGCAGTACTTC. Translated: CASSRDRDSYEQYF.

V usage is TRBV18 and J usage is TRBJ2-7; 9 bases match TRBD1. The CDR3 sequence is 14 residues long. CDR1 and CDR2 (germline): KGHSH, LQKENI. J lost 4 bases, V lost 1 base, and 2 bases had no gene match. In DNA form, the CDR3 reads TGTGCCAGCTCACCACGACAGGGGGTTTACGAGCAGTACTTC. Translated: CASSPRQGVYEQYF. The whole variable domain, remainder taken from reference TRBV18 and TRBJ2-7, is NAGVMQNPRHLVRRRGQEARLRCSPMKGHSHVYWYRQLPEEGLKFMVYLQKENIIDESGMPKERFSAEFPKEGPSILRIQQVVRGDSAAYFCASSPRQGVYEQYFGPGTRLTVT.

V is TRBV19 and J is TRBJ1-2, with D hard to call. The CDR3 has 14 residues. V dropped 7 bases and J dropped 4 bases, with 16 bases sitting between them. CDR1 and CDR2 (germline): LNHDA, SQIVND (reference sequence). As DNA, the CDR3 is TGTGCCAGTACCACAGCATCCGGTGGCTATGGCTACACCTTC. Its protein is CASTTASGGYGYTF.

This clone was detected only once. V and J are TRBV6-6 and TRBJ2-7; 9 nucleotides agree with TRBD1. The CDR3 loop spans 14 amino acids. In germline, CDR1 is MNHNY, CDR2 SVGAGI (reference sequence). Trimming removed 5 bases from V and 2 bases from J; junction bases left unmatched: 4. As DNA, the CDR3 is TGTGCCAGCAGTCTACAGGGGGCCCCCTACGAGCAGTACTTC. Residues: CASSLQGAPYEQYF.

The gene calls are TRBV27 and TRBJ2-7; D is uncertain. The CDR3 covers 10 residues. With 10 bases removed from V and 1 base from J, the gap between germline ends came to 5 bases. The germline CDR1 and CDR2 sequences are MNHEY and SMNVEV (reference sequence). The CDR3 region is CAIRSYEQYF. The DNA of the CDR3 is TGTGCCATTCGTTCCTACGAGCAGTACTTC.

The chain employs TRBV19 and TRBJ2-7; D is undetermined. CDR3 length equals 13 residues. Per the germline V gene, CDR1 is LNHDA and CDR2 is SQIVND (reference sequence). With 3 bases removed from V and 6 bases from J, the gap between germline ends came to 12 bases. In nucleotides, the CDR3 is TGTGCCAGTAGTATCTCTAGTCGGCTCGAGCAGTACTTC. Translation: CASSISSRLEQYF. The whole variable domain, remainder taken from reference TRBV19 and TRBJ2-7, is DGGITQSPKYLFRKEGQNVTLSCEQNLNHDAMYWYRQDPGQGLRLIYYSQIVNDFQKGDIAEGYSVSREKKESFPLTVTSAQKNPTAFYLCASSISSRLEQYFGPGTRLTVT.

The chain employs TRBV19 and TRBJ1-5; D is undetermined. The CDR3 extends over 19 amino acids. Trimming shortened V by 2 bases and J by 4 bases, and 24 bases separated the two germline ends. The germline V gene has CDR1 LNHDA and CDR2 SQIVND (reference sequence). The CDR3 nucleotides are TGTGCCAGTAGTATAAGATTGCCTTCCCCCCGCACGGAGAATCAGCCCCAGCATTTT. It specifies CASSIRLPSPRTENQPQHF.

A word on this clone: The junction and the germline gene differ at one end; a read error may be behind it. V is TRBV9 and J is TRBJ2-5; 8 positions match TRBD2. CDR3 length: 15 residues. Germline CDR1 and CDR2: SGDLS and YYNGEE. In nucleotides, the CDR3 is TGTGCCAGCACCGTAGCGGGACTTACCATAGAGACCCAGTACTTC. Its translation: CASTVAGLTIETQYF. The complete variable domain, with remaining parts taken from reference TRBV9 and TRBJ2-5, reads DSGVTQTPKHLITATGQRVTLRCSPRSGDLSVYWYQQSLDQGLQFLIQYYNGEERAKGNILERFSAQQFPDLHSELNLSSLELGDSALYFCASTVAGLTIETQYFGPGTRLLVL.

V is TRBV2 and J is TRBJ1-1; possibly TRBD1 for D (5 bases). Germline CDR1 reads SNHLY; CDR2 reads FYNNEI. Trimming cost V 8 bases and J 1 base, with 14 bases left between them. The CDR3 loop spans 14 amino acids. The CDR3, as DNA: TGTGCCAGCGTCCCAGGACAACCGAACACTGAAGCTTTCTTT. It specifies CASVPGQPNTEAFF.

This chain uses TRBV6-1 with TRBJ2-7; TRBD1 is a possible D gene (6 bases). CDR1 MNHNS and CDR2 SASEGT come from the germline V gene. The CDR3 spans 16 residues. V lost 4 bases and J lost 2, with 18 bases in between. CDR3 sequence: CASSAARGETTYEQYF. The CDR3 DNA reads TGTGCCAGCAGTGCCGCCAGGGGAGAAACCACCTACGAGCAGTACTTC.

The chain recombines TRBV2 with TRBJ2-1; 11 bases map to TRBD1. There are 16 residues in the CDR3. V shed 6 bases and J 2 bases; nucleotides not matched to a gene: 6. Germline V gives CDR1 SNHLY, CDR2 FYNNEI. In DNA, the CDR3 is TGTGCCAGCAGAACCGGGACAGGGGGAGCCTACAATGAGCAGTTCTTC. Protein sequence: CASRTGTGGAYNEQFF.

The chain recombines TRBV9 with TRBJ1-5; D remains ambiguous. CDR3 length: 14 amino acids. The V gene lost 0 bases and the J gene lost 2 bases, with 6 bases spanning the gap. The germline CDR1 and CDR2 sequences are SGDLS and YYNGEE. The CDR3 spells CASSVGEGNQPQHF. In DNA, the CDR3 is TGTGCCAGCAGCGTAGGAGAGGGCAATCAGCCCCAGCATTTT.

This rearrangement joins TRBV2 to TRBJ1-5; possibly TRBD1 for D (5 bases). This CDR3 spans 15 amino acids. Trimming shortened V by 6 bases and J by 1 base, and 13 bases separated the two germline ends. The germline V gene encodes CDR1 SNHLY and CDR2 FYNNEI. DNA for the CDR3: TGTGCCAGCAGACAACAGGCTCCCAGCAATCAGCCCCAGCATTTT. This translates into CASRQQAPSNQPQHF.

This chain links TRBV27 with TRBJ2-7; tentative D call: TRBD1 (6 bases). The germline gives CDR1 MNHEY, CDR2 SMNVEV (reference sequence). This CDR3 has 14 residues. The V end lost 8 bases, the J end lost 3 bases, and 17 bases lay between the germline ends. The CDR3 DNA is TGTGCCAGCGGTCTCGGGACAAACAACTACGAGCAGTACTTC. Protein: CASGLGTNNYEQYF.

The V and J genes are TRBV5-1 and TRBJ1-2; 7 nucleotides match TRBD1. The CDR3 loop spans 13 amino acids. Germline values: CDR1 SGHRS, CDR2 YFSETQ. The J segment lost 7 bases and the V segment lost 5 bases, leaving 8 bases of the junction unmatched. The CDR3 spells CASRGGTGVGYTF. Written as DNA, the CDR3 is TGCGCCAGCAGAGGGGGTACAGGGGTTGGCTACACCTTC.

The chain joins TRBV27 to TRBJ2-2; 10 bases line up with TRBD1. After removal of 7 bases from V and 3 bases from J, the junction contained 11 bases not matched to a gene. Germline V gives CDR1 MNHEY, CDR2 SMNVEV (reference sequence). This CDR3 is 17 amino acids long. CDR3 coding DNA: TGTGCCAGCACAACGTGGTGGACAGGGGGGGACACCGGGGAGCTGTTTTTT. The encoded protein is CASTTWWTGGDTGELFF.

This clone appeared once. CDR3 sequence: CASSSGTGEADTQYF. In DNA form, the CDR3 reads TGTGCCAGCAGCTCCGGGACAGGTGAAGCAGATACGCAGTATTTT. The rearrangement joins TRBV7-9 to TRBJ2-3; 8 nucleotides align to TRBD1. V gave up 4 bases and J gave up 4 bases; unmatched junction bases: 7. Per the germline V gene, CDR1 is SEHNR and CDR2 is FQNEAQ (reference sequence). This CDR3 region has 15 residues.

In this sample, this clone turned up a few times. This rearrangement joins TRBV5-8 to TRBJ2-2, with D perhaps matching TRBD1 (5 bases). This CDR3 region has 15 residues. The germline V gene has CDR1 SGHTS and CDR2 YDEGEE. With 0 bases removed from V and 0 bases from J, the gap between germline ends came to 6 bases. The CDR3 nucleotides read TGTGCCAGCAGCTTGGAACAGGCGAACACCGGGGAGCTGTTTTTT. The encoded protein is CASSLEQANTGELFF.

The chain links TRBV7-9 to TRBJ1-1, with D unclear. Germline CDR1 is SEHNR and CDR2 is FQNEAQ (reference sequence). This CDR3 is 16 amino acids long. The germline V and J ends were trimmed by 1 base and 3 bases, with 15 bases remaining between them. In DNA form, the CDR3 reads TGTGCCAGCAGCTTAGGATTGAGACGCGGGGACACTGAAGCTTTCTTT. This codes for CASSLGLRRGDTEAFF.